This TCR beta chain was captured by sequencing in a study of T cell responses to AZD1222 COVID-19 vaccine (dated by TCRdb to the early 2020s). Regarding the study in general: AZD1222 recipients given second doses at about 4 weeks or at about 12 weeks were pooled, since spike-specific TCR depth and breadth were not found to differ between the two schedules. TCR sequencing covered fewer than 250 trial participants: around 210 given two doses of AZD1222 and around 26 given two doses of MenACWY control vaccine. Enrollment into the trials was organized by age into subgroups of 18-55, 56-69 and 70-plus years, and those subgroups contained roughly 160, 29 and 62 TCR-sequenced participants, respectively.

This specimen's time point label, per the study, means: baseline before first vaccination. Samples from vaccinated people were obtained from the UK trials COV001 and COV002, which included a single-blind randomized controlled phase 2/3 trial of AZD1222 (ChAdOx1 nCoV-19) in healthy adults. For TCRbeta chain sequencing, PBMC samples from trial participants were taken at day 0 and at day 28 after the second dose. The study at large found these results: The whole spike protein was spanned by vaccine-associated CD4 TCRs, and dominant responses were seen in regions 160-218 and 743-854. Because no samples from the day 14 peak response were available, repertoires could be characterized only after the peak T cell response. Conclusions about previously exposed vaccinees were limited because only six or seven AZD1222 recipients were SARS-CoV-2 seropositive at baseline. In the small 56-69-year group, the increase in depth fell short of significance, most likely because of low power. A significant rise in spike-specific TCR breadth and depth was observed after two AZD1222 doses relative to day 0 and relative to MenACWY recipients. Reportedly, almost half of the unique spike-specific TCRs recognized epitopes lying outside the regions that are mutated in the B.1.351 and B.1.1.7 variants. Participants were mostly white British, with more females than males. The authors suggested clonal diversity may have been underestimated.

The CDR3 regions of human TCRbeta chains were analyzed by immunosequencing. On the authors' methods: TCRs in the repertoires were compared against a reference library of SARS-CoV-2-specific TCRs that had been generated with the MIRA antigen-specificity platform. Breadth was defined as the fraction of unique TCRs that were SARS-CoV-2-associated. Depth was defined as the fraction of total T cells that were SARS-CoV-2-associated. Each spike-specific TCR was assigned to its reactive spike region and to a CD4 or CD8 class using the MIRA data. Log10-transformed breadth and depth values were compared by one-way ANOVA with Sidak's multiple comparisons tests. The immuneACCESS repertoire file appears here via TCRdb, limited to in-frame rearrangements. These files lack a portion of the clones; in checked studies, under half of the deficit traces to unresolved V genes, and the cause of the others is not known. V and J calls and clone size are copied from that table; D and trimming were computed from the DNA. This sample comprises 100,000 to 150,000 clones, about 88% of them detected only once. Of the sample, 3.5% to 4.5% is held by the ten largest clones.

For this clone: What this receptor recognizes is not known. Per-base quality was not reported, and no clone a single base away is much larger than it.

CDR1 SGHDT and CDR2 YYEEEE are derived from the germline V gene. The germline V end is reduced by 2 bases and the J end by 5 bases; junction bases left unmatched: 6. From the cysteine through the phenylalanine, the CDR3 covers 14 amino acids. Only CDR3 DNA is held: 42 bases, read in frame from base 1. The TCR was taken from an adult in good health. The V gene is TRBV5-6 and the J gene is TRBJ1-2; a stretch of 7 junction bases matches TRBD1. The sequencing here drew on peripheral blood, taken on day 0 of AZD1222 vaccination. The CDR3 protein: CASSLEGGAYGYTF. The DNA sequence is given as TGTGCCAGCAGCTTAGAAGGGGGCGCTTATGGCTACACCTTC.